These 21 T cell receptor beta chains share one sample of origin, sequenced in a study of T cells in Graves' hyperthyroidism and ophthalmopathy. From RNA transcripts, TCR beta CDR3 regions were amplified. HTBI primers were employed in a first-round RT-PCR of the TCR CDR3. TCRdb fed the multiplex PCR reads into MiXCR, producing one record per CDR3 protein. The sample lists under 400,000 distinct CDR3 sequences, 15% to 18% occurring once. Sequencing input: blood. Every receptor here comes from a woman aged 18-29 years with Graves' hyperthyroidism that later progressed to Graves' ophthalmopathy.

This clonotype came up many times. This chain joins TRBV12-3 or TRBV12-4 and TRBJ2-7; D is possibly TRBD1 (6 bases). CDR3 length: 14 amino acids. Trimming took 5 bases from V and 4 from J, leaving 15 bases between them. This chain's CDR3 is CASSQTGSRYEQYF. The CDR3 DNA reads as TGTGCCAGCAGTCAGACAGGTAGCCGATACGAGCAGTACTTC.

This clonotype was counted between two and nine times. The chain joins TRBV29-1 to TRBJ2-4; tentative D call: TRBD1 (6 bases). The V end was cut by 4 bases, the J end by 1 base, with 11 bases between. This CDR3 has 14 amino acids. The germline gives CDR1 SQVTM, CDR2 ANQGSEA. The DNA for the CDR3 is TGCAGCGTTGTACAGGGCATGGCCAAAAACATTCAGTACTTC. It specifies CSVVQGMAKNIQYF.

This clonotype was recorded many times. This chain uses TRBV24-1 with TRBJ2-1; 12 nucleotides line up with TRBD1. Germline V CDR1 and CDR2: KGHDR, SFDVKD. The V and J ends lost 6 bases and 7 bases, in that order; junction bases with no gene match: 6. The CDR3 spans 15 residues. The chain's CDR3 is CATSPPGQGANEQFF. Here the CDR3 DNA reads TGTGCCACCAGTCCCCCGGGACAGGGGGCGAATGAGCAGTTCTTC.

The chain has TRBV5-1 and TRBJ2-7, with 10 bases aligning to TRBD1. CDR3 size: 17 residues. After removal of 3 bases from V and 5 bases from J, the junction contained 14 bases not matched to a gene. CDR1 and CDR2 from the germline V gene are SGHRS and YFSETQ. The CDR3 loop is CASSWGNTGTGDNEQYF. The CDR3 DNA is TGCGCCAGCAGCTGGGGGAACACCGGGACAGGGGACAACGAGCAGTACTTC. The full variable domain, with the rest looked up from reference TRBV5-1 and TRBJ2-7, is KAGVTQTPRYLIKTRGQQVTLSCSPISGHRSVSWYQQTPGQGLQFLFEYFSETQRNKGNFPGRFSGRQFSNSRSEMNVSTLELGDSALYLCASSWGNTGTGDNEQYFGPGTRLTVT.

Ten or more counts support this clonotype. The chain couples TRBV30 to TRBJ1-3, with a weak D call TRBD1 (6 bases). Germline values: CDR1 GTSNPN, CDR2 SVGIG (reference sequence). The CDR3 has 15 residues. V was shortened by 3 bases and J by 0 bases, with 12 bases between the two germline ends. For the CDR3, the DNA is TGTGCCTGGAGACCCGGACAGATCTCTGGAAACACCATATATTTT. It translates to CAWRPGQISGNTIYF.

Ten or more counts support this clonotype. The chain is built from TRBV28 and TRBJ1-1; 9 bases match TRBD1. Trimming cost V 6 bases and J 1 base; bases outside gene matches: 6. The CDR3 has 15 amino acids. Germline values: CDR1 MDHEN, CDR2 SYDVKM. The CDR3 is CASRETGQGNTEAFF. CDR3 DNA: TGTGCCAGCAGGGAAACGGGACAGGGGAACACTGAAGCTTTCTTT.

This clonotype has a count of ten or more. The rearrangement joins TRBV29-1 to TRBJ1-3; D may be TRBD1 (6 bases). Germline loops: CDR1 SQVTM, CDR2 ANQGSEA. This CDR3 spans 14 amino acids. V dropped 8 bases and J dropped 0 bases, with 14 bases sitting between them. The CDR3 loop reads CSTRTADSGNTIYF. The CDR3, as DNA: TGCAGCACAAGGACAGCAGACTCTGGAAACACCATATATTTT.

In its sample, this clonotype was seen many times. This rearrangement joins TRBV2 to TRBJ2-4, with D possibly being TRBD1 (6 bases). V was trimmed by 3 bases and J by 3 bases, leaving 9 bases between them. CDR3 size: 14 residues. The germline gives CDR1 SNHLY, CDR2 FYNNEI. Written as DNA, the CDR3 is TGTGCCAGCAGTGAGGAAGGGGGCAAAAACATTCAGTACTTC. It encodes CASSEEGGKNIQYF.

The table lists this clonotype with many counts. This rearrangement joins TRBV6-1 to TRBJ1-1; D uncertain. V lost 7 bases, J lost 1 base, and 10 bases lay in between. The germline CDR1 and CDR2 sequences are MNHNS and SASEGT. This CDR3 contains 13 residues. This chain's CDR3 is CASTPSRNTEAFF. As DNA, the CDR3 is TGTGCCAGCACGCCGTCAAGGAACACTGAAGCTTTCTTT.

The V and J genes are TRBV6-2 or TRBV6-3 and TRBJ2-2, with D perhaps TRBD1 or TRBD2 (5 bases each). CDR3 size: 13 residues. CDR1 and CDR2 (germline): MNHEY, SVGEGT. The V end lost 10 bases, the J end lost 7 bases, and 16 bases lay between the germline ends. The CDR3 region is CANRDEWGGELFF. DNA for the CDR3: TGTGCCAACCGGGACGAATGGGGCGGGGAGCTGTTTTTT.

This clonotype has ten or more counts. CDR3 residues: CASSLTDSSYEQYF. CDR3 coding DNA: TGCGCCAGCAGCTTGACCGACAGCTCTTACGAGCAGTACTTC. The chain carries TRBV5-1 and TRBJ2-7; a weak D match, TRBD1 (5 bases). This CDR3 is built from 14 residues. V was trimmed by 1 base and J by 4 bases, leaving 12 bases between them. Germline-derived CDR1 and CDR2 are SGHRS and YFSETQ.

This clonotype was picked up a small number of times. The chain recombines TRBV3-1 with TRBJ1-1; D not resolved. V was clipped by 0 bases and J by 3 bases, with 5 bases between them. From germline, CDR1 is LGHDT and CDR2 YNNKEL (reference sequence). The CDR3 has 13 residues. CDR3 coding DNA: TGTGCCAGCAGCCAAGAGAAATACACTGAAGCTTTCTTT. Protein product: CASSQEKYTEAFF.

This clonotype was found a few times. V and J are TRBV7-9 and TRBJ2-7; 13 nucleotides agree with TRBD2. CDR1 is SEHNR, CDR2 FQNEAQ, per germline (reference sequence). After removal of 1 base from V and 4 bases from J, the junction contained 13 bases not matched to a gene. This CDR3 comprises 19 residues. The CDR3 bases are TGTGCCAGCAGCTTAGGGCCCGGGACTAGCGGGAAGTTGGCGTACGAGCAGTACTTC. It specifies CASSLGPGTSGKLAYEQYF.

The CDR3 reads CASSDGQGDTIYF. The DNA for the CDR3 is TGTGCCAGCAGTGATGGACAGGGGGACACCATATATTTT. This rearrangement joins TRBV6-1 to TRBJ1-3; 10 bases are shared with TRBD1. This CDR3 is built from 13 residues. The germline CDR1 and CDR2 sequences are MNHNS and SASEGT. V trimming: 3 bases; J trimming: 8 bases; junction bases outside the gene matches: 1.

As DNA, the CDR3 is TGTGCCAGCAGTGAGGCGGGCACTTACAATGAGCAGTTCTTC. Encoded protein: CASSEAGTYNEQFF. V is TRBV2 and J is TRBJ2-1, with D tentatively TRBD2 (5 bases). V lost 3 bases and J lost 4, with 10 bases in between. This CDR3 is built from 14 residues. Germline assignment: CDR1 SNHLY and CDR2 FYNNEI.

This clonotype was observed a few times. CDR3: CASSSPREALHEQYF. The CDR3 bases are TGTGCCAGCAGTTCCCCGCGGGAGGCCCTTCACGAGCAGTACTTC. The chain recombines TRBV6-1 with TRBJ2-7; 8 nucleotides match TRBD2. This CDR3 is 15 amino acids long. Germline V gives CDR1 MNHNS, CDR2 SASEGT. The V and J ends lost 5 bases and 5 bases, in that order; junction bases with no gene match: 11.

This clonotype was counted ten times or more. This chain links TRBV20-1 with TRBJ2-2; D uncertain. This CDR3 has 17 amino acids. In germline, CDR1 is DFQATT, CDR2 SNEGSKA (reference sequence). The germline V and J ends were trimmed by 0 bases and 6 bases, with 20 bases remaining between them. The DNA of the CDR3 is TGCAGTGCTAGAGATCGTCCTACAGTCCAGGCCCCCGGGGAGCTGTTTTTT. It codes for CSARDRPTVQAPGELFF.

Ten or more counts support this clonotype. The V and J genes are TRBV18 and TRBJ2-5; the D is unclear. The CDR3 is made up of 12 amino acids. V lost 5 bases and J lost 5, with 9 bases in between. CDR1 is KGHSH, CDR2 LQKENI, per germline. The CDR3 spells CASSIGMETQYF. CDR3 in DNA: TGTGCCAGCTCAATAGGAATGGAGACCCAGTACTTC.

This clonotype was observed many times. V usage is TRBV20-1 and J usage is TRBJ1-6; 7 bases are a match to TRBD1. The J segment lost 0 bases and the V segment lost 1 base, leaving 24 bases of the junction unmatched. The length of the CDR3 is 23 residues. Germline CDR1 DFQATT, CDR2 SNEGSKA (reference sequence). The CDR3 region is CSARVAVGTDEGATSSYNSPLHF. CDR3 in DNA: TGCAGTGCTAGAGTTGCGGTTGGCACGGACGAGGGGGCAACGAGCTCCTATAATTCACCCCTCCACTTT.

The V gene is TRBV7-6, the J gene TRBJ2-3; TRBD2 agrees at 13 bases. In germline, CDR1 is SGHVS, CDR2 FNYEAQ. The ends lost 5 bases at V and 2 bases at J; junction bases unmatched: 10. The CDR3 sequence is 18 residues long. This CDR3 is CASSGPGLAGTLTDTQYF. The CDR3 region has the DNA TGTGCCAGCAGCGGTCCGGGACTAGCGGGAACCCTCACAGATACGCAGTATTTT.

This clonotype was seen a handful of times. The chain couples TRBV6-1 to TRBJ2-7; a possible D gene is TRBD1 (7 bases). The CDR3 extends over 12 amino acids. V shed 5 bases and J shed 5 bases, with 10 bases lying between them. Per germline, CDR1 MNHNS and CDR2 SASEGT. CDR3 coding DNA: TGTGCCAGCAGTCAGGGGGGTAACGAGCAGTACTTC. This encodes CASSQGGNEQYF.